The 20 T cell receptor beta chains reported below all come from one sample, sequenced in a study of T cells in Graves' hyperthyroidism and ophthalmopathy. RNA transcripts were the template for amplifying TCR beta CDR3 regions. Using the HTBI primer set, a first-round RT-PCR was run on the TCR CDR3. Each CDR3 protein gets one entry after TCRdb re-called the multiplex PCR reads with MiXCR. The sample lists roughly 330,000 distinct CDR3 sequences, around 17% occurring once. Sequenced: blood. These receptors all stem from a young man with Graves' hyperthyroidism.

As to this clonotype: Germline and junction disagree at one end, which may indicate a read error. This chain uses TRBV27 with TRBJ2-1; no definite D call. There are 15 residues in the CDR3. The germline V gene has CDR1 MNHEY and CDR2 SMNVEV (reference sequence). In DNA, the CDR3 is TGTGCCAGCAGTTTAGGGGTGAGCTCCTACAATGGGCAGTTCTTC. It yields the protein CASSLGVSSYNGQFF.

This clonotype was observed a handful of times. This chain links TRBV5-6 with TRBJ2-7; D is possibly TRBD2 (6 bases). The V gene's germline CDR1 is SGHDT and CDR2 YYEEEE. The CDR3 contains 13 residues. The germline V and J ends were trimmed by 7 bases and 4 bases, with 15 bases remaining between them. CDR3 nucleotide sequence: TGTGCCAGCCAATCCGGGAGTGGATACGAGCAGTACTTC. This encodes CASQSGSGYEQYF. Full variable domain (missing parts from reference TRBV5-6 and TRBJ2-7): DAGVTQSPTHLIKTRGQQVTLRCSPKSGHDTVSWYQQALGQGPQFIFQYYEEEERQRGNFPDRFSGHQFPNYSSELNVNALLLGDSALYLCASQSGSGYEQYFGPGTRLTVT.

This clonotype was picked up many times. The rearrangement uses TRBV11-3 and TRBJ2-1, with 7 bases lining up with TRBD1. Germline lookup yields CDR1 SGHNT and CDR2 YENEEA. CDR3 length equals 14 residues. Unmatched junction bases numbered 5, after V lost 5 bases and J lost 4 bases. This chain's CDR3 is CASSKQGLYNEQFF. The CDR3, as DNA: TGTGCCAGCAGCAAACAGGGGCTATACAATGAGCAGTTCTTC.

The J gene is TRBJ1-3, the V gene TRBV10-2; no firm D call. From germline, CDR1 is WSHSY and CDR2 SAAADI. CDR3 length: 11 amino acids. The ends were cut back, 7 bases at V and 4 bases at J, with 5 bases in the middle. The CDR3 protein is CASKEGNTIYF. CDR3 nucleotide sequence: TGCGCCAGCAAAGAAGGAAACACCATATATTTT.

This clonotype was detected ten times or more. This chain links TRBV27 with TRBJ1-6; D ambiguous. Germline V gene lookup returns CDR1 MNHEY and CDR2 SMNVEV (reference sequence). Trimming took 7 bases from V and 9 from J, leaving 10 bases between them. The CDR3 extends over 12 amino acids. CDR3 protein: CASTSVGSPLHF. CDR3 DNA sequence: TGTGCCAGCACTTCTGTCGGTTCACCCCTCCACTTT.

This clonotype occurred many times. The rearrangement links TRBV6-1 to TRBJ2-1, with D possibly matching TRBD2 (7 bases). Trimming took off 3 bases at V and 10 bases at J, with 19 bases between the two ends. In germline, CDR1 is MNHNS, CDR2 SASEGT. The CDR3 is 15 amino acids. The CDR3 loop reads CASSELGGGGEEQFF. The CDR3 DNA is TGTGCCAGCAGTGAGTTGGGAGGGGGGGGAGAGGAGCAGTTCTTC.

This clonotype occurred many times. In DNA form, the CDR3 reads TGTGCCAGCAGCCCCCAACTGGACACAGATACGCAGTATTTT. Translating gives CASSPQLDTDTQYF. The rearrangement joins TRBV7-8 to TRBJ2-3, with D uncertain. Germline V gene lookup returns CDR1 SGHVS and CDR2 FQNEAQ. The V gene lost 5 bases and the J gene lost 2 bases, with 11 bases spanning the gap. This CDR3 has 14 residues.

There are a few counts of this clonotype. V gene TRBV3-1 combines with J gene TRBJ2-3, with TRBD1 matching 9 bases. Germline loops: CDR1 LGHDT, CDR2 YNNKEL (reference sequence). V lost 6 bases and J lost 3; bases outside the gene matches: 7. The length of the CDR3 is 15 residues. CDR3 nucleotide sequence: TGTGCCAGCAGACGACAGGGGGGAAGGACAGATACGCAGTATTTT. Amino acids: CASRRQGGRTDTQYF.

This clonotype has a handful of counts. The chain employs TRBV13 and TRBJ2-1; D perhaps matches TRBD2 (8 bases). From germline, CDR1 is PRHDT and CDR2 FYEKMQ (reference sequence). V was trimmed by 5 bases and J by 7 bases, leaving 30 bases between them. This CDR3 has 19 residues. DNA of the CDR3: TGTGCCAGCAGCAATGGGACAGATACTAGCGGACCTTGGGGTAATGAGCAGTTCTTC. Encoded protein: CASSNGTDTSGPWGNEQFF.

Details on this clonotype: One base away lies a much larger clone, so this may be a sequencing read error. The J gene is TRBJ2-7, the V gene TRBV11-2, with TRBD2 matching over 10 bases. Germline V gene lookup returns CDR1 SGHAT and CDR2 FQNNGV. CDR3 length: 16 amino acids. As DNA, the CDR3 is TGTGCCAGCAGCTTAAGCTATAGCGGGGGGTCCTACGAGCAGCACTTC. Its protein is CASSLSYSGGSYEQHF.

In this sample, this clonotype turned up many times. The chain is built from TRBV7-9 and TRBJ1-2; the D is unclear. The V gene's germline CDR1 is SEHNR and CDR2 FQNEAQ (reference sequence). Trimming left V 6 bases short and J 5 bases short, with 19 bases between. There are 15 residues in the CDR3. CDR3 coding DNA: TGTGCCAGCAGAGGAGCTATGCCAGTGTCTTATGGCTACACCTTC. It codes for CASRGAMPVSYGYTF.

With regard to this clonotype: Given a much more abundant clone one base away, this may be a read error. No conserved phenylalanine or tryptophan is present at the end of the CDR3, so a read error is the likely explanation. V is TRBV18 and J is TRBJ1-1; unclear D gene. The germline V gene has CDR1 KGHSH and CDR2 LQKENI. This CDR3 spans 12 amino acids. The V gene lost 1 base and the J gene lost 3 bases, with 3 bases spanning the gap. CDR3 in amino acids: CASSPLDTEAFS. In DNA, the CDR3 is TGTGCCAGCTCACCACTGGACACTGAAGCTTTCTCT.

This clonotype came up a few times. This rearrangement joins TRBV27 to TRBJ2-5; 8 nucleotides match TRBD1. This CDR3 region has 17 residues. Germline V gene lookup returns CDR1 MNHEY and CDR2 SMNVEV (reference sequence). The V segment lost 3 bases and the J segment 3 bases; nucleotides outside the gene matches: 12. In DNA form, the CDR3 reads TGTGCCAGCAGTTTTACGCTATCACAGGGGGTGAAAGAGACCCAGTACTTC. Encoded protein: CASSFTLSQGVKETQYF.

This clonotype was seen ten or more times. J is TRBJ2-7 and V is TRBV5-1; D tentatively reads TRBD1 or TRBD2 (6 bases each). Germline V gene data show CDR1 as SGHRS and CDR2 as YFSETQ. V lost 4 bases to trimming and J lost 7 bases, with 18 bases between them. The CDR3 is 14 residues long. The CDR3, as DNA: TGCGCCAGCAGCATAACGGCCGGGGGCGGTGAGCAGTACTTC. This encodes CASSITAGGGEQYF.

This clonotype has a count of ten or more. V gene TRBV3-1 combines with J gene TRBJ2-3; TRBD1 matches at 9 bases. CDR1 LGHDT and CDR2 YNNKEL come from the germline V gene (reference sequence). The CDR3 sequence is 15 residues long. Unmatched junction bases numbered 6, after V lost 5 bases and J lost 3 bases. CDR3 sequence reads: CASSFPGQGTDTQYF. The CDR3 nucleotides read TGTGCCAGCAGCTTCCCGGGACAGGGAACAGATACGCAGTATTTT.

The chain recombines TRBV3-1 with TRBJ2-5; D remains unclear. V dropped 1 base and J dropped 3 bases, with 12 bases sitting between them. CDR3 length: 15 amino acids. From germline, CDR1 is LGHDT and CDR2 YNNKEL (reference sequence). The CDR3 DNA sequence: TGTGCCAGCAGCCAAGTGAACTGGCCAGAAGAGACCCAGTACTTC. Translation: CASSQVNWPEETQYF.

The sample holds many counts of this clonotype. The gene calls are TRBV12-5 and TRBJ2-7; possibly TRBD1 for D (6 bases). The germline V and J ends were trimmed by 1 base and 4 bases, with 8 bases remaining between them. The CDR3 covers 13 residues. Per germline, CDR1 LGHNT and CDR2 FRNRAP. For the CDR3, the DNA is TGTGCTAGTGGTTTGGGGACAGTTTACGAGCAGTACTTC. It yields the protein CASGLGTVYEQYF. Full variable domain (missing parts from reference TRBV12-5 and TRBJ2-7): DARVTQTPRHKVTEMGQEVTMRCQPILGHNTVFWYRQTMMQGLELLAYFRNRAPLDDSGMPKDRFSAEMPDATLATLKIQPSEPRDSAVYFCASGLGTVYEQYFGPGTRLTVT.

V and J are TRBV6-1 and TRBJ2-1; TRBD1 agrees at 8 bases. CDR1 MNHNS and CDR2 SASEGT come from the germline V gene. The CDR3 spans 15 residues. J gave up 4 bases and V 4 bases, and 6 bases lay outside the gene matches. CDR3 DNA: TGTGCCAGCAGTGTTAGGGACAGGCCTTACAATGAGCAGTTCTTC. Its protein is CASSVRDRPYNEQFF.

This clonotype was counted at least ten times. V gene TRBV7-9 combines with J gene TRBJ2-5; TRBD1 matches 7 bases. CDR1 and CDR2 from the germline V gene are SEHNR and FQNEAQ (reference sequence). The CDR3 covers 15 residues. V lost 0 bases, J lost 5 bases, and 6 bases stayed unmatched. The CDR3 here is CASSLADGDSETQYF. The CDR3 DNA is TGTGCCAGCAGCTTAGCGGACGGGGACAGCGAGACCCAGTACTTC.

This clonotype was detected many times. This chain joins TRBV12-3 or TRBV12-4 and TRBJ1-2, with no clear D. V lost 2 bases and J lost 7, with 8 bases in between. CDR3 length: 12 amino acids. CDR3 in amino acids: CASSLLLFGYTF. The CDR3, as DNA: TGTGCCAGCAGTTTACTCCTTTTTGGCTACACCTTC.